These 25 T cell receptor beta chains originate from one sample sequenced in a study of blood T cell repertoires in COVID-19. The method was immunoSEQ multiplex PCR; TCRdb's version includes in-frame clones alone and lacks a portion of them. The sample lists nearly 250,000 clones; roughly 85% were seen once. Sequencing input: PBMCs or T cells enriched from blood (not recorded which). These receptor sequences come from a woman aged 45-60 years with acute COVID-19.

This clone was found once. The rearrangement uses TRBV27 and TRBJ1-5; D is ambiguous. The CDR3 runs to 15 residues. CDR1 and CDR2 (germline): MNHEY, SMNVEV (reference sequence). V lost 4 bases and J 7 bases, leaving 17 bases between the germline ends. CDR3 nucleotide sequence: TGTGCCAGCAGTTCTCCGAGCGGGGTTGGGCAGCCCCAGCATTTT. This sequence encodes CASSSPSGVGQPQHF.

This CDR3 is CAISVIGPSNYGYTF. CDR3 nucleotides: TGTGCCATCAGTGTAATCGGTCCGAGCAACTATGGCTACACCTTC. The rearrangement links TRBV10-3 to TRBJ1-2; D call uncertain. Germline V gives CDR1 ENHRY, CDR2 SYGVKD. This CDR3 is built from 15 residues. Between the trimmed V and J ends, which lost 4 bases and 2 bases, there was a span of 14 bases.

This chain links TRBV10-1 with TRBJ1-1, with a tentative D call TRBD1 (5 bases). The CDR3 sequence is 11 residues long. V was shortened by 5 bases and J by 8 bases, with 9 bases between the two germline ends. Looked up from germline, CDR1 is WNHNN and CDR2 is SYGVQD (reference sequence). In DNA, the CDR3 is TGCGCCAGCAGTCGTGACAGCGAAGCTTTCTTT. Translation gives CASSRDSEAFF.

The rearrangement uses TRBV2 and TRBJ2-6; weak D call: TRBD1 (6 bases). Trimming took 6 bases from V and 4 from J, leaving 10 bases between them. From germline, CDR1 is SNHLY and CDR2 FYNNEI. The CDR3 is 14 residues long. The CDR3 protein is CASRQGSGANVLTF. CDR3 nucleotide sequence: TGTGCCAGCAGGCAGGGGTCCGGGGCCAACGTCCTGACTTTC.

This clone was seen just once. The V call is TRBV2, the J call TRBJ1-2, with TRBD1 as a possible D gene (6 bases). Looked up from germline, CDR1 is SNHLY and CDR2 is FYNNEI. Trimming took 8 bases from V and 2 from J, leaving 18 bases between them. The CDR3 is 15 amino acids. The CDR3 loop is CASVDWGQGNYGYTF. Here the CDR3 DNA reads TGTGCCAGCGTAGACTGGGGCCAGGGGAACTATGGCTACACCTTC.

This clone occurred a few times. V usage is TRBV29-1 and J usage is TRBJ2-7; perhaps TRBD2 as D (7 bases). The V gene's germline CDR1 is SQVTM and CDR2 ANQGSEA. V was clipped by 7 bases and J by 7 bases, with 17 bases between them. The CDR3 is 12 amino acids. Written as DNA, the CDR3 is TGCAGCGCGCTGGGGGGGCACGAGGAGCAGTACTTC. Amino acids: CSALGGHEEQYF.

The V and J genes are TRBV3-1 (or the pseudogene TRBV3-2) and TRBJ1-5; D is ambiguous. This CDR3 is 16 amino acids long. Germline V lookup: CDR1 LGHDT, CDR2 YNNKEL (reference sequence). Trimming removed 0 bases from V and 0 bases from J, with 9 bases in between. CDR3 in DNA: TGTGCCAGCAGCCAAGAAGGAGGGTATAGCAATCAGCCCCAGCATTTT. Translating it yields CASSQEGGYSNQPQHF.

This chain uses TRBV6-5 with TRBJ1-1, with unresolved D. There are 13 residues in the CDR3. Germline loops: CDR1 MNHEY, CDR2 SVGAGI. V was cut by 5 bases and J by 1 base, with 8 bases left in between. CDR3 bases: TGTGCCAGCAGTAGAGGAGGGAACACTGAAGCTTTCTTT. Amino acid sequence: CASSRGGNTEAFF.

CDR3 sequence reads: CASSPRTGRDTQYF. The CDR3, as DNA: TGTGCCAGCAGCCCTCGGACAGGGCGCGATACGCAGTATTTT. The chain recombines TRBV7-2 with TRBJ2-3; 8 bases map to TRBD1. Germline V gene lookup returns CDR1 SGHTA and CDR2 FQGNSA. After removal of 5 bases from V and 6 bases from J, the junction contained 7 bases not matched to a gene. There are 14 residues in the CDR3.

CDR3 sequence reads: CASSLVSYEQYF. The CDR3 DNA sequence: TGTGCCAGCAGCTTAGTATCCTACGAGCAGTACTTC. This chain links TRBV7-2 with TRBJ2-7, with D uncertain. V was trimmed by 1 base and J by 1 base, leaving 2 bases between them. The CDR3 spans 12 residues. Germline V gives CDR1 SGHTA, CDR2 FQGNSA.

Notes on this clone: The junction shows a germline mismatch at one end, possibly a read error. The rearrangement links TRBV7-7 to TRBJ1-4; D might be TRBD1 (5 bases). Germline-derived CDR1 and CDR2 are SSHAT and FNYEAQ (reference sequence). The CDR3 spans 13 residues. The CDR3 loop reads CASSPGTNEKLFF. The CDR3 nucleotides read TGTGCTAGCAGTCCAGGGACTAATGAAAAACTGTTTTTT.

CDR3 in amino acids: CASSQRGQKANYGYTF. The CDR3, as DNA: TGTGCCAGCAGCCAACGAGGACAGAAAGCTAACTATGGCTACACCTTC. The chain is built from TRBV3-1 (or the pseudogene TRBV3-2) and TRBJ1-2; possibly TRBD1 for D (6 bases). This CDR3 comprises 16 residues. Germline assignment: CDR1 LGHDT and CDR2 YNNKEL (reference sequence). V dropped 2 bases and J dropped 0 bases, with 13 bases sitting between them.

In this sample, this clone turned up a few times. This chain joins TRBV5-1 and TRBJ1-1; D gene uncertain. V lost 4 bases and J lost 4, with 17 bases in between. The CDR3 runs 15 residues. Germline V gene data show CDR1 as SGHRS and CDR2 as YFSETQ. CDR3 amino acids: CASSVTGKGGTEAFF. The CDR3 DNA follows: TGCGCCAGCAGCGTTACCGGGAAGGGAGGCACTGAAGCTTTCTTT.

This chain links TRBV5-4 with TRBJ1-4; D may be TRBD1 (5 bases). V was cut by 1 base and J by 8 bases, with 9 bases left in between. The germline V gene encodes CDR1 SGHNT and CDR2 YYREEE (reference sequence). The CDR3 is 13 amino acids. DNA for the CDR3: TGTGCCAGCAGCTTGAGGGGAACCGAAAAACTGTTTTTT. It is translated as CASSLRGTEKLFF.

The gene calls are TRBV2 and TRBJ1-6; D remains ambiguous. The V and J ends lost 2 bases and 5 bases respectively, with 10 bases between them. The CDR3 sequence is 15 residues long. CDR1 SNHLY and CDR2 FYNNEI come from the germline V gene. CDR3 residues: CASSERRPHNSPLHF. Here the CDR3 DNA reads TGTGCCAGCAGTGAAAGGCGGCCCCATAATTCACCCCTCCACTTT.

The V and J genes are TRBV7-2 and TRBJ2-3, with 11 bases that match TRBD2. The CDR3 runs to 14 residues. CDR1 SGHTA and CDR2 FQGNSA come from the germline V gene. The junction had 5 bases not matched to a gene; V was cut back by 1 base and J by 11 bases. The CDR3 DNA is TGTGCCAGCAGCTTAGGACTAGCGGGGAGTTGGCAGTATTTT. As protein: CASSLGLAGSWQYF.

This chain links TRBV29-1 with TRBJ2-3; 8 bases map to TRBD1. The CDR3 loop spans 13 amino acids. CDR1 and CDR2 from the germline V gene are SQVTM and ANQGSEA. J lost 2 bases, V lost 7 bases, and 5 bases had no gene match. CDR3 protein: CSADRGNTDTQYF. For the CDR3, the DNA is TGCAGCGCTGACAGGGGTAACACAGATACGCAGTATTTT.

The chain employs TRBV10-3 and TRBJ2-3; 8 nucleotides agree with TRBD1. V trimming: 6 bases; J trimming: 1 base; junction bases outside the gene matches: 3. Germline V gene data show CDR1 as ENHRY and CDR2 as SYGVKD. This CDR3 has 14 amino acids. The CDR3, as DNA: TGTGCCATCAGGGAGGACAGGGGCACAGATACGCAGTATTTT. Amino acid sequence: CAIREDRGTDTQYF.

The rearrangement uses TRBV6-6 and TRBJ1-5; no clear D. The CDR3 sequence is 14 residues long. Trimming stripped 11 bases from V and 7 bases from J, with 21 bases between. Per the germline V gene, CDR1 is MNHNY and CDR2 is SVGAGI (reference sequence). CDR3 in DNA: TGTGCCCTAACAGCAACCCGCGCGGGGCAGCCCCAGCATTTT. Protein product: CALTATRAGQPQHF.

The chain recombines TRBV13 with TRBJ1-6; 10 positions agree with TRBD1. Germline assignment: CDR1 PRHDT and CDR2 FYEKMQ (reference sequence). The CDR3 contains 15 residues. V gave up 0 bases and J gave up 9 bases; unmatched junction bases: 2. CDR3 in DNA: TGTGCCAGCAGCTTAGGGGGGGACAGGGGTTCACCCCTCCACTTT. Encoded protein: CASSLGGDRGSPLHF.

The rearrangement joins TRBV7-8 to TRBJ2-2; perhaps TRBD1 as D (5 bases). The CDR3 loop spans 15 amino acids. The germline V gene has CDR1 SGHVS and CDR2 FQNEAQ. With 0 bases removed from V and 2 bases from J, the gap between germline ends came to 7 bases. CDR3 in amino acids: CASSLADINTGELFF. DNA for the CDR3: TGTGCCAGCAGCTTAGCGGACATAAACACCGGGGAGCTGTTTTTT.

The chain combines TRBV27 with TRBJ2-1, with D possibly matching TRBD2 (5 bases). V shed 5 bases and J shed 6 bases, with 14 bases lying between them. CDR3 size: 14 residues. Per the germline V gene, CDR1 is MNHEY and CDR2 is SMNVEV (reference sequence). The CDR3 loop reads CASSPPGNTNEQFF. The CDR3 DNA reads as TGTGCCAGCAGTCCCCCCGGGAATACCAATGAGCAGTTCTTC.

The chain carries TRBV2 and TRBJ1-2; tentative D call: TRBD1 (6 bases). Germline CDR1 is SNHLY and CDR2 is FYNNEI. CDR3 size: 15 residues. V lost 5 bases and J 4 bases, leaving 17 bases between the germline ends. CDR3 DNA sequence: TGTGCCAGCAGTCTCTCTCAAGGGGGGGCCTATGGCTACACCTTC. Protein: CASSLSQGGAYGYTF.

The rearrangement joins TRBV30 to TRBJ1-1; D possibly corresponds to TRBD1 (5 bases). With 2 bases removed from V and 4 bases from J, the gap between germline ends came to 11 bases. The CDR3 covers 13 residues. Germline V gives CDR1 GTSNPN, CDR2 SVGIG (reference sequence). The CDR3 sequence: CAWSIGEVTEAFF. In nucleotides, the CDR3 is TGTGCCTGGAGTATAGGGGAGGTCACTGAAGCTTTCTTT.

The chain employs TRBV6-5 and TRBJ1-4; maybe TRBD1 (5 bases). V was trimmed by 6 bases and J by 2 bases, leaving 13 bases between them. The germline gives CDR1 MNHEY, CDR2 SVGAGI. The CDR3 is 15 amino acids. CDR3 residues: CASRNSGTTNEKLFF. In nucleotides, the CDR3 is TGTGCCAGCAGGAACTCCGGGACTACTAATGAAAAACTGTTTTTT.